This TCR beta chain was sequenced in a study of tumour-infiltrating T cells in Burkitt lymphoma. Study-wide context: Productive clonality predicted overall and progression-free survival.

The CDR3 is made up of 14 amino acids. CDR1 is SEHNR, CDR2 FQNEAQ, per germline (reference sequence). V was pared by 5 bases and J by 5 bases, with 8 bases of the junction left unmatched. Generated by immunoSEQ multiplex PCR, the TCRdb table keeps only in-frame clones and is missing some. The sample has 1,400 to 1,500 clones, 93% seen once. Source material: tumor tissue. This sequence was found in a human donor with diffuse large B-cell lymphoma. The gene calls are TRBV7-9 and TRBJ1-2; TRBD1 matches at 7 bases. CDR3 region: CASSGLDRRYGYTF. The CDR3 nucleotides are TGTGCCAGCAGCGGCTTGGACAGGAGATATGGCTACACCTTC.